The rows below give T cell receptor beta chains drawn from one sample of a study of graft-versus-host responses after intestinal transplantation. Clones were read by immunoSEQ multiplex PCR, and TCRdb kept only the in-frame ones, dropping some. The sample holds 45,000 to 55,000 clones, around 93% seen once. The source was PBMCs, collected approximately 740 days after a first intestinal transplant, on the day of a second. The origin of the receptors is a human patient who received an intestinal transplant, so some T cells may come from the graft donor. The CDR3 runs from the conserved cysteine through the conserved F or W. The order of the fields is D gene, J gene, V gene, clone size, CDR3 protein, CDR3 DNA. D genes are given only for firm matches. Not every row has a clone size; where given, it reads once, few, many or a size class.

>TRBD2|TRBJ2-7|TRBV6-1|few
CASSELAGGSYEQYF
TGTGCCAGCAGTGAACTAGCGGGGGGCTCCTACGAGCAGTACTTC
>-|TRBJ2-6|TRBV4-1|-
CTSSQGQLGSGANVLTF
TGCACCAGCAGCCAAGGGCAGCTGGGATCTGGGGCCAACGTCCTGACTTTC
>TRBD2|TRBJ2-1|TRBV19|-
CASRDLTSINEQFF
TGTGCCAGTAGGGATTTGACTAGCATCAATGAGCAGTTCTTC
>-|TRBJ1-5|TRBV19|-
CASSIGAQSKHF
TGTGCCAGTAGTATTGGTGCCCAGTCGAAGCATTTT
>-|TRBJ1-3|TRBV29-1|-
CSFVPDPGNTIYF
TGCAGCTTCGTGCCAGATCCTGGAAACACCATATATTTT
>-|TRBJ2-3|TRBV2|-
CASSAWSGDTQYF
TGTGCCAGCAGTGCCTGGAGCGGGGATACGCAGTATTTT
>-|TRBJ1-5|TRBV27|-
CASSFSHGTEKPQHF
TGTGCCAGCAGTTTCTCTCACGGTACCGAGAAGCCCCAGCATTTT
>-|TRBJ2-7|TRBV6-5|once
CASTSRDTAYEQYF
TGTGCCAGCACGAGCCGGGACACCGCCTACGAGCAGTACTTC
>-|TRBJ2-1|TRBV19|-
CATTQAYNEQFF
TGTGCCACCACCCAAGCTTACAATGAGCAGTTCTTC
>-|TRBJ1-5|TRBV10-3|-
CAVPRWGNQPQHF
TGTGCCGTCCCCCGGTGGGGCAATCAGCCCCAGCATTTT
>-|TRBJ2-7|TRBV6-5|-
CASSYSRVSPYEQYF
TGTGCCAGCAGTTACTCACGGGTGTCACCTTACGAGCAGTACTTC
>TRBD1|TRBJ2-1|TRBV18|-
CASSPLGTAYNEQFF
TGTGCCAGCTCACCACTAGGGACAGCATACAATGAGCAGTTCTTC
>TRBD2|TRBJ2-7|TRBV10-2|-
CASSGTVLAGYEQYF
TGCGCCAGCAGTGGGACTGTGCTAGCGGGCTACGAGCAGTACTTC
>-|TRBJ2-7|TRBV27|once
CASSSGPTVGQYF
TGTGCCAGCAGTTCAGGACCGACGGTAGGGCAGTACTTC
>TRBD2|TRBJ2-1|TRBV5-1|once
CASRSPGTRNNEQFF
TGCGCCAGCAGGAGTCCCGGGACTAGGAACAATGAGCAGTTCTTC
>-|TRBJ2-5|TRBV6-1|-
CASTRVVPQETQYF
TGTGCCAGCACAAGGGTCGTCCCTCAAGAGACCCAGTACTTC
>TRBD1|TRBJ1-2|TRBV15|-
CATRDRVGSGYGYTF
TGTGCCACCAGGGACAGGGTAGGAAGTGGCTATGGCTACACCTTC
>TRBD1|TRBJ1-6|TRBV7-3|-
CASSSDRDSPLHF
TGTGCCAGCAGCTCAGACAGGGATTCACCCCTCCACTTT
>TRBD1|TRBJ1-1|TRBV15|once
CATSRGTGVWTEAFF
TGTGCCACCAGCAGAGGGACAGGGGTGTGGACTGAAGCTTTCTTT
>TRBD1|TRBJ2-7|TRBV4-1|-
CASSQEGRTGFYEQYF
TGCGCCAGCAGCCAAGAAGGGCGGACAGGGTTCTACGAGCAGTACTTC
>TRBD1|TRBJ2-7|TRBV6-1|few
CASSSQGAEQYF
TGTGCCAGCAGTTCCCAGGGGGCCGAGCAGTACTTC
>-|TRBJ2-7|TRBV6-6|-
CASSYSGAPYEQYF
TGTGCCAGCAGCTATAGCGGAGCCCCATACGAGCAGTACTTC
>-|TRBJ1-1|TRBV5-6|-
CASSLTPTANTEAFF
TGTGCCAGCAGCCTAACCCCGACAGCGAACACTGAAGCTTTCTTT
>TRBD2|TRBJ2-1|TRBV6-1|-
CASPTSGSLDNEQFF
TGTGCCAGCCCGACTAGCGGGTCCCTGGACAATGAGCAGTTCTTC
>-|TRBJ2-1|TRBV18|-
CASSPRRSGWGEQFF
TGTGCCAGCTCACCGAGGAGATCGGGGTGGGGTGAGCAGTTCTTC
>-|TRBJ2-1|TRBV4-1|-
CASSQDPGDNEQFF
TGCGCCAGCAGCCAAGATCCCGGGGACAATGAGCAGTTCTTC
>-|TRBJ2-5|TRBV27|-
CASSRTGNRETQYF
TGTGCCAGCAGCCGGACGGGTAATCGAGAGACCCAGTACTTC
>TRBD2|TRBJ2-7|TRBV2|-
CAIPRTSGRSYGQYF
TGTGCCATCCCGAGAACTAGCGGGAGATCCTACGGGCAGTACTTC
>TRBD1|TRBJ2-5|TRBV10-1|-
CASSGRTGGQETQYF
TGCGCCAGCAGTGGCCGGACAGGGGGACAAGAGACCCAGTACTTC
>TRBD1|TRBJ1-5|TRBV7-8|few
CASRLRQGLNQPQHF
TGTGCCAGCAGACTCAGACAGGGGCTGAATCAGCCCCAGCATTTT
>-|TRBJ2-7|TRBV7-9|-
CASSYTYEQYF
TGTGCCAGCAGCTATACCTACGAGCAGTACTTC
>TRBD2|TRBJ2-7|TRBV6-5|-
CASSYPGTSGNYEQYF
TGTGCCAGCAGTTACCCAGGGACTAGCGGGAACTACGAGCAGTACTTC
>TRBD1|TRBJ1-1|TRBV27|-
CASKTGVGTEAFF
TGTGCCAGCAAGACAGGGGTGGGGACTGAAGCTTTCTTT
>TRBD1|TRBJ2-7|TRBV7-9|-
CASSRGGANLEQYF
TGTGCCAGCAGCCGAGGGGGCGCGAACCTCGAGCAGTACTTC
>TRBD1|TRBJ2-5|TRBV10-1|-
CASSELEQGEETQYF
TGCGCCAGCAGTGAGTTGGAACAGGGGGAAGAGACCCAGTACTTC
>-|TRBJ2-7|TRBV29-1|-
CSVEDFREGEQYF
TGCAGCGTTGAAGATTTTCGGGAAGGCGAGCAGTACTTC
>-|TRBJ2-3|TRBV6-5|-
CASSYRPSGTDTQYF
TGTGCCAGCAGTTACCGTCCCTCGGGTACAGATACGCAGTATTTT
>-|TRBJ2-5|TRBV7-9|-
CASSFAGAETQYF
TGTGCCAGCAGCTTTGCAGGGGCGGAGACCCAGTACTTC
>-|TRBJ2-7|TRBV29-1|-
CSAHTGARNEQYF
TGCAGCGCTCACACCGGGGCACGAAACGAGCAGTACTTC
>-|TRBJ1-4|TRBV6-5|-
CASSYSGWTPKLFF
TGTGCCAGCAGTTATTCAGGGTGGACGCCGAAACTGTTTTTT
>TRBD2|TRBJ2-2|TRBV9|-
CASSFWTSGKAGELFF
TGTGCCAGCAGCTTCTGGACTAGCGGGAAGGCCGGGGAGCTGTTTTTT
>TRBD2|TRBJ2-5|TRBV7-2|-
CASSLSSGQETQYF
TGTGCCAGCAGCTTATCTAGCGGACAAGAGACCCAGTACTTC
>-|TRBJ2-7|TRBV6-5|-
CASSYSRGVWEQYF
TGTGCCAGCAGTTACTCGAGGGGTGTTTGGGAGCAGTACTTC
>TRBD1|TRBJ1-2|TRBV4-2|-
CASSQDLQGNGYTF
TGTGCCAGCAGCCAAGATCTACAGGGGAATGGCTACACCTTC
>-|TRBJ2-7|TRBV7-9|-
CASSPPASYEQYF
TGTGCCAGCAGCCCTCCGGCTTCCTACGAGCAGTACTTC
>TRBD1|TRBJ1-1|TRBV5-1|-
CASSLERTGDTEAFF
TGCGCCAGCAGCTTGGAACGGACAGGGGACACTGAAGCTTTCTTT
>TRBD1|TRBJ1-5|TRBV6-1|-
CASSGTGENQPQHF
TGTGCCAGCAGTGGAACAGGGGAAAATCAGCCCCAGCATTTT
>-|TRBJ2-1|TRBV11-2|-
CASSADTVSYNEQFF
TGTGCCAGCAGCGCAGACACGGTCTCCTACAATGAGCAGTTCTTC
>-|TRBJ1-2|TRBV14|-
CASSQAVGPFRGEDYTF
TGTGCCAGCAGCCAAGCGGTCGGGCCGTTCCGCGGGGAGGACTACACCTTC
>TRBD1|TRBJ1-6|TRBV6-8|-
CASSDRDNSPLHF
TGTGCCAGCAGTGACAGGGATAATTCACCCCTCCACTTT
>-|TRBJ2-5|TRBV5-3|-
CARSPLYTELLGPPMRETQYF
TGTGCCAGAAGCCCTCTGTACACGGAGCTTTTGGGCCCCCCGATGAGAGAGACCCAGTACTTC
>-|TRBJ2-1|TRBV18|-
CASSPRLPSSYNEQFF
TGTGCCAGCTCACCACGGCTGCCGAGCTCCTACAATGAGCAGTTCTTC
>TRBD1|TRBJ2-7|TRBV27|-
CASSLGGQGTYEQYF
TGTGCCAGCAGTTTAGGGGGACAGGGGACCTACGAGCAGTACTTC